Detailed here is one TCR beta chain. The source of the sample is a study of blood T cell repertoires in COVID-19. About the research overall: Samples taken during acute and convalescent COVID-19 were collected in the United States, Italy and Spain. Nucleic acid was either cDNA or gDNA, and it came from T cells, B-cell-depleted T cells, or PBMCs.

Germline V gene data show CDR1 as MNHEY and CDR2 as SMNVEV (reference sequence). This CDR3 region has 17 residues. Between the trimmed V and J ends, which lost 4 bases and 2 bases, there was a span of 18 bases. Under the authors' procedure: Amplifying reference gene primers gave estimates of nucleated cell counts. Sequenced by immunoSEQ multiplex PCR; TCRdb stores in-frame clones only, minus some. From that table come the V and J calls and clone size; the DNA was used to work out D and trimming. The sample yields under 200,000 clones, 65% to 85% seen once. This receptor was taken from a woman between 25 and 40 years old with acute or convalescent COVID-19. The sequenced material came from peripheral blood. This chain links TRBV27 with TRBJ2-1; D might be TRBD2 (6 bases). CDR3 nucleotide sequence: TGTGCCAGCAGTTCACGGCCCCCTAGCGCAACCTACAATGAGCAGTTCTTC. It encodes CASSSRPPSATYNEQFF.